This T cell receptor beta chain was documented in a study of T cell repertoires in cytomegalovirus infection. Study as a whole: Matching HLA type and CMV infection were both indicated by public TCR beta signatures. Study findings and constraints: Predominance within the ex vivo response was attributable to HLA-C-restricted CMV-specific TCR beta clonotypes. Accumulated public TCR beta family frequency recognized individuals carrying CMV together with the relevant HLA.

The CDR3 length is 17 residues. Trimming cost V 0 bases and J 5 bases; bases outside gene matches: 3. Per germline, CDR1 ENHRY and CDR2 SYGVKD. TCRdb used MiXCR to reprocess the reads, holding one entry per CDR3 protein. This sample carries about 130,000 distinct CDR3 sequences, about 24% of them seen once, and the ten largest clones take 34%. In the case of this clonotype: Its target is not known.

Material: PBMCs, sequenced either directly or after in vitro stimulation (not recorded which). The clonotype originates from a human donor in good health (CMV status not recorded). Some clones in this sample may be carry-over from other donors' samples. The V call is TRBV10-3, the J call TRBJ2-1, with 14 bases aligning to TRBD2. In nucleotides, the CDR3 is TGTGCCATCAGTGAGTCGGGGACTAGCGGGAGTGACAATGAGCAGTTCTTC. Its protein product is CAISESGTSGSDNEQFF.